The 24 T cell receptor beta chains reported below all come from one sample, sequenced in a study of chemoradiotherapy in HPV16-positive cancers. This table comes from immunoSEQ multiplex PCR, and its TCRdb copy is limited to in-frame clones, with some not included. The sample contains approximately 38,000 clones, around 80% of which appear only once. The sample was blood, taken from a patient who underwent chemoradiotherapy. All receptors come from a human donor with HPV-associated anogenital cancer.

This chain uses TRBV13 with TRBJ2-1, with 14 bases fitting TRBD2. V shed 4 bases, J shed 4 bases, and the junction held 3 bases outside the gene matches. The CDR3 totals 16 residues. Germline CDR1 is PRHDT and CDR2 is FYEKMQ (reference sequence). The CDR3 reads CASSSWTSGGYNEQFF. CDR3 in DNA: TGTGCCAGCAGCTCATGGACTAGCGGGGGGTACAATGAGCAGTTCTTC.

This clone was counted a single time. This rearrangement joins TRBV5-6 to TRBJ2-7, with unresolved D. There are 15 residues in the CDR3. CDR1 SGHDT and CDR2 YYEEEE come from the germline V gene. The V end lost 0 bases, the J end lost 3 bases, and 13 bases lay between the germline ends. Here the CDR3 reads CASSLVRLQDYEQYF. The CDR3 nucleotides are TGTGCCAGCAGCTTGGTTCGGCTCCAAGACTACGAGCAGTACTTC. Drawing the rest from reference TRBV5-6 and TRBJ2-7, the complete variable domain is DAGVTQSPTHLIKTRGQQVTLRCSPKSGHDTVSWYQQALGQGPQFIFQYYEEEERQRGNFPDRFSGHQFPNYSSELNVNALLLGDSALYLCASSLVRLQDYEQYFGPGTRLTVT.

The CDR3 DNA is TGCGCCAGCAGCCAAGGAGCGAACTATGGCTACACCTTC. It is translated as CASSQGANYGYTF. V usage is TRBV4-3 and J usage is TRBJ1-2; D uncertain. V was trimmed by 1 base and J by 2 bases, leaving 5 bases between them. Germline V lookup: CDR1 LGHNA, CDR2 YSLEER. CDR3 length: 13 amino acids.

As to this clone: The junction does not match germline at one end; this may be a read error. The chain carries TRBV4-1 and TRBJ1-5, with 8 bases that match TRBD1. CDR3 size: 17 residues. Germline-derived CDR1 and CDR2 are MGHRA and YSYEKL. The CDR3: CASSQGAARGLSQPQHF. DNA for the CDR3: TGCGCCAGCAGCCAAGGTGCGGCCAGGGGGCTTTCTCAGCCCCAACATTTT.

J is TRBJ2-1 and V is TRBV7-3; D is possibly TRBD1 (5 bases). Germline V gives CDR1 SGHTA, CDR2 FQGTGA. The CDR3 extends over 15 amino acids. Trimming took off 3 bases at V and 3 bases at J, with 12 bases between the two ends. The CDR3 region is CASSFGMTVYNEQFF. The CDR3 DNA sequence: TGTGCCAGCAGCTTCGGTATGACAGTCTACAATGAGCAGTTCTTC.

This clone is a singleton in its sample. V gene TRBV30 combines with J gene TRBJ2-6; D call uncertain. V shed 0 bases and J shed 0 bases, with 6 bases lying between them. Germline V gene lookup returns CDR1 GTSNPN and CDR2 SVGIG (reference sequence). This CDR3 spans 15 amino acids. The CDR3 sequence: CAWSVGSSGANVLTF. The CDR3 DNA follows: TGTGCCTGGAGTGTTGGGTCCTCTGGGGCCAACGTCCTGACTTTC.

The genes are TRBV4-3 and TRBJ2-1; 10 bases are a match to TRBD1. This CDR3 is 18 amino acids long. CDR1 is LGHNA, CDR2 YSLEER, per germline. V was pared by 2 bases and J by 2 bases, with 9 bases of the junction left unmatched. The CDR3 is CASSQTPVGTGAYNEQFF. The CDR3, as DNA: TGCGCCAGCAGCCAAACGCCTGTCGGGACAGGGGCCTACAATGAGCAGTTCTTC.

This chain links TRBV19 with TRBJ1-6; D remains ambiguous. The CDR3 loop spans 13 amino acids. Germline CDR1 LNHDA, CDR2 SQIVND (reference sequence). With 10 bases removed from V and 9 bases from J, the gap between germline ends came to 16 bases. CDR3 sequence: CATGRGISSPLHF. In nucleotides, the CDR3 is TGTGCCACGGGAAGAGGGATTAGTTCACCCCTCCACTTT. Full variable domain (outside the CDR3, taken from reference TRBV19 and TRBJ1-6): DGGITQSPKYLFRKEGQNVTLSCEQNLNHDAMYWYRQDPGQGLRLIYYSQIVNDFQKGDIAEGYSVSREKKESFPLTVTSAQKNPTAFYLCATGRGISSPLHFGNGTRLTVT.

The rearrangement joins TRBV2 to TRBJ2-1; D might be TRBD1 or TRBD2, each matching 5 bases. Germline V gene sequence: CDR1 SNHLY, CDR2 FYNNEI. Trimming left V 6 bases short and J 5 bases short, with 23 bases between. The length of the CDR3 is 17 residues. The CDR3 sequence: CASSAAGLGDQNNEQFF. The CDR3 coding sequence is TGTGCCAGCAGCGCCGCCGGTCTGGGGGACCAGAACAATGAGCAGTTCTTC.

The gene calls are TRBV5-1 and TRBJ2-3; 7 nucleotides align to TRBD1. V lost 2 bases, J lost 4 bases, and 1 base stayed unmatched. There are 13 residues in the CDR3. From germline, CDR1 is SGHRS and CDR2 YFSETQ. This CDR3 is CASSFTGADTQYF. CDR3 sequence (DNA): TGCGCCAGCAGCTTTACAGGGGCAGATACGCAGTATTTT.

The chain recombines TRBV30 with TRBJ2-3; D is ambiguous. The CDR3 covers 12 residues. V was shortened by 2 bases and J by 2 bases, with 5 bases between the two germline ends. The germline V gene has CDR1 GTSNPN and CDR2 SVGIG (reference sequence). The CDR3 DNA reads TGTGCCTGGAGTACTGACACAGATACGCAGTATTTT. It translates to CAWSTDTDTQYF.

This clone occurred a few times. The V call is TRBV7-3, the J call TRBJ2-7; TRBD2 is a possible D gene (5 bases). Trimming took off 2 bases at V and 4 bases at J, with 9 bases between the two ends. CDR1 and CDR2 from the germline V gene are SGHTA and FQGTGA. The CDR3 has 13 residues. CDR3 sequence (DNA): TGTGCCAGCAGCTTATTCGGCGGGTACGAGCAGTACTTC. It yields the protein CASSLFGGYEQYF.

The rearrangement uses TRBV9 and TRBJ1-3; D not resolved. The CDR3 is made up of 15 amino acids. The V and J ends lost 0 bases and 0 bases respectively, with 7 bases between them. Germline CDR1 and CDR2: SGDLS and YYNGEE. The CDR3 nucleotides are TGTGCCAGCAGCGTAGAGGTCCTCTCTGGAAACACCATATATTTT. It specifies CASSVEVLSGNTIYF.

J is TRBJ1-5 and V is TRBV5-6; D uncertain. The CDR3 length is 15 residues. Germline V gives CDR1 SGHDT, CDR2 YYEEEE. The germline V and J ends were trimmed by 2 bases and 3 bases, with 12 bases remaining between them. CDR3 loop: CASSFGFDNNQPQHF. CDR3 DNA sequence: TGTGCCAGCAGCTTTGGGTTTGACAACAATCAGCCCCAGCATTTT.

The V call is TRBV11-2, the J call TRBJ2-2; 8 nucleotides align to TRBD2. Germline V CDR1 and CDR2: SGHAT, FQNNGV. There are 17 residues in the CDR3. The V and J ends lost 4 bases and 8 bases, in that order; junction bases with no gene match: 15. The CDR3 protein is CASSSRAGASSFGELFF. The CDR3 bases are TGTGCCAGCAGCTCCAGAGCGGGGGCCTCCTCGTTTGGGGAGCTGTTTTTT.

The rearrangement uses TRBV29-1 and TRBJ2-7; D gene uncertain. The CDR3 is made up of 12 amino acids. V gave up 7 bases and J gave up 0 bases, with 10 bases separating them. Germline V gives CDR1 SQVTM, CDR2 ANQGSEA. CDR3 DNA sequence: TGCAGCGGCGGCTTAGGCTCCTACGAGCAGTACTTC. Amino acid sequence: CSGGLGSYEQYF.

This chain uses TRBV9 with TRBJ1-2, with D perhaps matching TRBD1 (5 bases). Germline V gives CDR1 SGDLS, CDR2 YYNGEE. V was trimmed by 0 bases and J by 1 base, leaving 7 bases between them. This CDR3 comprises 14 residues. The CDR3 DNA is TGTGCCAGCAGCGTAGCTAGGGGTAACTATGGCTACACCTTC. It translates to CASSVARGNYGYTF.

CDR3 DNA sequence: TGTGCCAGCAGCACCGCGAAGCTAGTGGTTAAGTCTGGAAACACCATATATTTT. Amino acid sequence: CASSTAKLVVKSGNTIYF. The chain is built from TRBV7-2 and TRBJ1-3; D uncertain. Germline V gene data show CDR1 as SGHTA and CDR2 as FQGNSA. This CDR3 is built from 18 residues. V was trimmed by 5 bases and J by 1 base, leaving 21 bases between them.

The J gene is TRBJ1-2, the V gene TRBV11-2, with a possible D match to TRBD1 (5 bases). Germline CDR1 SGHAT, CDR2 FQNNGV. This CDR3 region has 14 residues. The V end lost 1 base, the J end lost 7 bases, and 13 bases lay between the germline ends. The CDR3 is CASSLAPGTIGYTF. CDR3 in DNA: TGTGCCAGCAGCTTAGCTCCGGGGACTATTGGCTACACCTTC.

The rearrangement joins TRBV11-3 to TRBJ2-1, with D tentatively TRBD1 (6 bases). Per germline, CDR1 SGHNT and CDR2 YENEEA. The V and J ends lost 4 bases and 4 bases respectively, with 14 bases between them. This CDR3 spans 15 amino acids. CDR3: CASSSGPGVYNEQFF. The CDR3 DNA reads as TGTGCCAGCAGCTCGGGGCCAGGGGTTTACAATGAGCAGTTCTTC.

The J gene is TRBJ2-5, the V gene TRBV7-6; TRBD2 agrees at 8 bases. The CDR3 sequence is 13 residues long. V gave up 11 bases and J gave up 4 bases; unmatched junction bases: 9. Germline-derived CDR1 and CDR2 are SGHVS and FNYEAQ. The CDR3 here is CASRPGGGETQYF. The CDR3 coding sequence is TGTGCCTCCAGACCCGGGGGGGGAGAGACCCAGTACTTC.

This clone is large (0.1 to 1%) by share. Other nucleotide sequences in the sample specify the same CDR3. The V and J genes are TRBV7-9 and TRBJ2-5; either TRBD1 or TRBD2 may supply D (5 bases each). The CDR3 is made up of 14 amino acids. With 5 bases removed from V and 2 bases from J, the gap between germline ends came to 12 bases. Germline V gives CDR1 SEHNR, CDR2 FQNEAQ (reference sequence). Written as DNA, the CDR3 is TGTGCCAGCAGCCTCCGGGACGGACAAGAGACCCAGTACTTC. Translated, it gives CASSLRDGQETQYF.

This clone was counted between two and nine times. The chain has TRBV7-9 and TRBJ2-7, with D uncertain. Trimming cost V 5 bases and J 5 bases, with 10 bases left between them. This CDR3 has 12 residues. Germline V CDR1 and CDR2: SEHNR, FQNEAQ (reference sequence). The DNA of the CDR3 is TGTGCCAGCAGCCCCATTGGCAACGAGCAGTACTTC. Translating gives CASSPIGNEQYF.

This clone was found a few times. The CDR3 region has the DNA TGTGCCAGCTCGACAGGGAGGACTGAAGCTTTCTTT. Its protein product is CASSTGRTEAFF. The chain uses TRBV18 and TRBJ1-1; 7 nucleotides line up with TRBD1. This CDR3 has 12 residues. Germline V CDR1 and CDR2: KGHSH, LQKENI. The V gene end was trimmed by 6 bases and the J gene end by 5 bases; junction bases not matched to a gene: 3.